The 7 T cell receptor beta chains below were found in one sample sequenced in a study of shared clonotypes between healthy human individuals. TCRdb's table, derived via immunoSEQ multiplex PCR, lists solely in-frame clones and lacks some. The sample contains roughly 500,000 clones, roughly 83% of which appear only once. Sample: PBMCs. The receptors were gathered from a woman between 40 and 50 years old in good health. Some clones in this sample may be carry-over from other donors' samples.

The chain recombines TRBV15 with TRBJ2-5, with D possibly matching TRBD1 (7 bases). This CDR3 is built from 16 residues. The V end lost 0 bases, the J end lost 5 bases, and 16 bases lay between the germline ends. Germline lookup yields CDR1 LNHNV and CDR2 YYDKDF (reference sequence). CDR3 sequence: CATSRDLAQGGETQYF. DNA of the CDR3: TGTGCCACCAGCAGAGATCTGGCCCAGGGGGGTGAGACCCAGTACTTC.

This rearrangement joins TRBV7-3 to TRBJ2-7; TRBD1 matches at 11 bases. Germline CDR1 SGHTA, CDR2 FQGTGA. The J segment lost 8 bases and the V segment lost 4 bases, leaving 4 bases of the junction unmatched. The length of the CDR3 is 13 residues. CDR3 in amino acids: CASSSGTGGKQYF. The DNA for the CDR3 is TGTGCCAGCAGCTCAGGGACAGGGGGTAAGCAGTACTTC.

The chain employs TRBV19 and TRBJ1-5; D is unclear. This CDR3 is built from 14 residues. Trimming took off 5 bases at V and 0 bases at J, with 8 bases between the two ends. Germline V gene data show CDR1 as LNHDA and CDR2 as SQIVND (reference sequence). The CDR3 region has the DNA TGTGCCAGTAGTGACCTCTATAGCAATCAGCCCCAGCATTTT. As protein: CASSDLYSNQPQHF.

J is TRBJ2-1 and V is TRBV30; 10 bases align to TRBD1. The CDR3 is 14 residues long. Germline assignment: CDR1 GTSNPN and CDR2 SVGIG (reference sequence). The junction had 4 bases not matched to a gene; V was cut back by 3 bases and J by 5 bases. The CDR3 DNA reads TGTGCCTGGAGGACAGGGGGCACTGACAATGAGCAGTTCTTC. This codes for CAWRTGGTDNEQFF.

V is TRBV7-9 and J is TRBJ2-5, with D perhaps matching TRBD2 (5 bases). Trimming took off 8 bases at V and 5 bases at J, with 9 bases between the two ends. The CDR3 is 11 amino acids. The germline V gene has CDR1 SEHNR and CDR2 FQNEAQ (reference sequence). The DNA for the CDR3 is TGTGCCAGCGGGATAGCGGAGACCCAGTACTTC. This gives the protein CASGIAETQYF.

Comment on this clone: Other DNA sequences within the sample encode an identical CDR3. V is TRBV5-1 and J is TRBJ1-4, with 8 bases that match TRBD1. In germline, CDR1 is SGHRS, CDR2 YFSETQ. The CDR3 is 14 amino acids. With 4 bases clipped from V and 6 bases from J, the junction kept 5 bases outside the gene matches. The CDR3 DNA reads as TGCGCCAGCAGCCCAGGACAGGGTTATGAAAAACTGTTTTTT. Its translation is CASSPGQGYEKLFF.

The CDR3 loop is CASSRGQGEQPQHF. DNA of the CDR3: TGCGCCAGCAGCAGGGGACAGGGAGAGCAGCCCCAGCATTTT. The rearrangement links TRBV5-1 to TRBJ1-5; 9 bases line up with TRBD1. V shed 4 bases and J 7 bases; nucleotides not matched to a gene: 6. Germline lookup yields CDR1 SGHRS and CDR2 YFSETQ. The CDR3 runs to 14 residues. Using reference TRBV5-1 and TRBJ1-5 for the parts outside the CDR3, the full variable domain is KAGVTQTPRYLIKTRGQQVTLSCSPISGHRSVSWYQQTPGQGLQFLFEYFSETQRNKGNFPGRFSGRQFSNSRSEMNVSTLELGDSALYLCASSRGQGEQPQHFGDGTRLSIL.